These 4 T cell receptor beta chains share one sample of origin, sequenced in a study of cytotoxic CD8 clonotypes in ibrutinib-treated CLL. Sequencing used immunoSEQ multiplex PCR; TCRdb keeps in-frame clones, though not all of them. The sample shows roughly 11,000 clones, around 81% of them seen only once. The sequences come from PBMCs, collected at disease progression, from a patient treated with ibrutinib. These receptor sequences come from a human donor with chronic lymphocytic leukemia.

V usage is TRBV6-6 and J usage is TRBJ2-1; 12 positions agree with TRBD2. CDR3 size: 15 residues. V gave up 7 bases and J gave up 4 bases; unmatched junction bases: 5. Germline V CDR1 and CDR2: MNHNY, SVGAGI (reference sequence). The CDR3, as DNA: TGTGCCAGCACCGGACTAGCGGGGCCTTACAATGAGCAGTTCTTC. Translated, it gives CASTGLAGPYNEQFF.

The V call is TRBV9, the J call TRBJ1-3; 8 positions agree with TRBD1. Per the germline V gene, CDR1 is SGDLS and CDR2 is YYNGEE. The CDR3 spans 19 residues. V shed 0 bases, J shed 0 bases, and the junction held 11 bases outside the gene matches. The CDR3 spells CASSVEFGGQGVSGNTIYF. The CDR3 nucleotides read TGTGCCAGCAGCGTAGAATTTGGAGGACAGGGAGTCTCTGGAAACACCATATATTTT.

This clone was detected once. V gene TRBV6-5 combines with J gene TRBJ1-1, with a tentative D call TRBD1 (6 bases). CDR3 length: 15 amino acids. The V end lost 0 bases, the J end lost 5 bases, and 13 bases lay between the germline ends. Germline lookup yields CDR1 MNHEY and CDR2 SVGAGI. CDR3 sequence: CASSYSPQGKTEAFF. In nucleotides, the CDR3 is TGTGCCAGCAGTTACTCGCCCCAGGGGAAGACTGAAGCTTTCTTT.

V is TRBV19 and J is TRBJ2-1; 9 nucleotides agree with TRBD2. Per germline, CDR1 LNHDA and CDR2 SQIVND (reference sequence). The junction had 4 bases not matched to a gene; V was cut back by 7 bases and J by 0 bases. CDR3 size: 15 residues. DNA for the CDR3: TGTGCCAGTATACGGACTAGCGACTCCTACAATGAGCAGTTCTTC. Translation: CASIRTSDSYNEQFF.